The clone carrying this TCR beta chain was seen a few times. The sample comes from a study of T-cell reconstitution after alpha-beta-depleted transplantation in children. Unique molecular identifiers were used in preparing the TCRbeta library. TCRdb processed the PCR reads anew with MiXCR; each CDR3 protein has one entry. Among 450,000 to 600,000 distinct CDR3 sequences listed, about 30% were seen once. This CDR3 region has 16 residues. The V gene's germline CDR1 is SGDLS and CDR2 YYNGEE. Trimming removed 2 bases from V and 3 bases from J; junction bases left unmatched: 4. This specimen was PBMCs from the stem cell graft donor, taken from the stem cell graft. The rearrangement links TRBV9 to TRBJ2-1; 11 bases are shared with TRBD2. This sequence was found in a human donor who donated a stem cell graft to a child with aplastic anemia. The CDR3 spells CASSVTGTSGYNEQFF. In nucleotides, the CDR3 is TGTGCCAGCAGCGTTACCGGGACTAGCGGCTACAATGAGCAGTTCTTC.